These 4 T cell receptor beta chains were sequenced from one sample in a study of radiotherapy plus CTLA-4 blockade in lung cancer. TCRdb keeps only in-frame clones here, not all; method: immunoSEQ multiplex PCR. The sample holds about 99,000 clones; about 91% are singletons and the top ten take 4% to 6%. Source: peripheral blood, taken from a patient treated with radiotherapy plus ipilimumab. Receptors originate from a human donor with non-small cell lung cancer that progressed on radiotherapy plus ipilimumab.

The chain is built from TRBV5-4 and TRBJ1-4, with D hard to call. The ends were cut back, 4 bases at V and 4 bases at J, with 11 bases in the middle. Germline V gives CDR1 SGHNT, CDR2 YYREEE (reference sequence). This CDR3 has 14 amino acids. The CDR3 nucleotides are TGTGCCAGCAGCCCAAGGGCGGATAATGAAAAACTGTTTTTT. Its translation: CASSPRADNEKLFF. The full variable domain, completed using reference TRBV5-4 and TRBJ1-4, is ETGVTQSPTHLIKTRGQQVTLRCSSQSGHNTVSWYQQALGQGPQFIFQYYREEENGRGNFPPRFSGLQFPNYSSELNVNALELDDSALYLCASSPRADNEKLFFGSGTQLSVL.

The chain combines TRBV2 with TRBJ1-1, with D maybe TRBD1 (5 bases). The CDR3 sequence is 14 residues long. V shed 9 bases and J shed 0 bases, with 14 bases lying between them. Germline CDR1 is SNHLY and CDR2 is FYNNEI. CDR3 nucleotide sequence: TGTGCCAGTACGTGGAGGGACCTGAACACTGAAGCTTTCTTT. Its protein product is CASTWRDLNTEAFF.

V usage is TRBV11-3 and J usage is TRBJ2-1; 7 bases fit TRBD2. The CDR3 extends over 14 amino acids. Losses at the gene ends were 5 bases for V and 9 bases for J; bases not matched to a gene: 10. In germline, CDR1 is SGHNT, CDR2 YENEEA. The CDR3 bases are TGTGCCAGCAGCCCCACTAGCGAGTGGAGTGAGCAGTTCTTC. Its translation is CASSPTSEWSEQFF. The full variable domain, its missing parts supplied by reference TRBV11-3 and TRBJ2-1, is EAGVVQSPRYKIIEKKQPVAFWCNPISGHNTLYWYLQNLGQGPELLIRYENEEAVDDSQLPKDRFSAERLKGVDSTLKIQPAELGDSAVYLCASSPTSEWSEQFFGPGTRLTVL.

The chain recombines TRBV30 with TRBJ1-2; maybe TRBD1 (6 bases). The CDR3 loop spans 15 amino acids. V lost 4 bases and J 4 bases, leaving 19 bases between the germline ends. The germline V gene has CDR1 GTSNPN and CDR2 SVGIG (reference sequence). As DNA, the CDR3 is TGTGCCTGGAACCTAGGGGGGGGGCAAAGCTATGGCTACACCTTC. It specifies CAWNLGGGQSYGYTF.